This T cell receptor (beta chain) emerged from a study of blood T cell repertoires in COVID-19. Study background: Donors in the United States, Italy and Spain gave samples during acute or convalescent COVID-19. In each case, the material was cDNA or gDNA derived from T cells, B-cell-depleted T cells, or PBMCs.

This clone was observed once. Under the authors' procedure: Using reference gene primer amplification, nucleated cell counts were estimated. The repertoire was sequenced with immunoSEQ multiplex PCR; TCRdb's copy has only in-frame clones and lacks some. V, J and clone size were drawn from that table, and D and trimming were deduced from the DNA. The sample yields about 670,000 clones, around 89% seen once. The sequence came from a young woman with acute or convalescent COVID-19. Input material: peripheral blood.

This chain's CDR3 is CASDTGGTGELFF. CDR3 in DNA: TGTGCCAGCGATACAGGGGGAACCGGGGAGCTGTTTTTT. V and J are TRBV18 and TRBJ2-2; 8 nucleotides align to TRBD1. Germline CDR1 is KGHSH and CDR2 is LQKENI. The V gene end was trimmed by 8 bases and the J gene end by 5 bases; junction bases not matched to a gene: 4. This CDR3 has 13 residues.